This T cell receptor beta chain was captured in a study of T cell repertoires in cytomegalovirus infection. Study-level information: Public TCR beta signatures provided an indication of both CMV infection and a matching HLA type. Broader study findings: Ex vivo responses were dominated by HLA-C-restricted CMV-specific TCR beta clonotypes. Accumulated public TCR beta family frequency recognized individuals carrying CMV together with the relevant HLA.

TCRdb independently ran MiXCR on the reads; one entry per CDR3 protein. The table lists around 490,000 distinct CDR3 sequences, around 27% of them singletons, with over 10% in the top ten. On this clonotype itself: Its antigen remains unknown.

Germline CDR1 reads LGHNT; CDR2 reads FRNRAP. Trimming took 6 bases from V and 3 from J; bases not matched to a gene: 4. The CDR3 runs 16 residues. The sequence came from a human donor in good health (CMV status not recorded). Some clones in this sample may be carry-over from other donors' samples. The sequencing input was PBMCs. The chain carries TRBV12-5 and TRBJ2-1, with 14 bases matching TRBD2. The CDR3 loop is CASGGGTSGSYNEQFF. The DNA of the CDR3 is TGTGCTAGTGGGGGGGGGACTAGCGGGAGCTACAATGAGCAGTTCTTC.